These T cell receptor beta chains were read from a single sample in a study of siplizumab effects on memory and regulatory T cells. TCRdb's copy holds only in-frame clones and misses some; the assay was immunoSEQ multiplex PCR. The sample shows around 86,000 clones, roughly 94% of them seen only once. The sequenced material came from non-Treg CD4+ T cells sorted from blood. The receptors were sampled from a human donor in good health. The CDR3 runs from the conserved cysteine through the conserved F or W. A D gene is named only where the DNA matches it firmly. Expanded clones get a size class; other rows say once, few or many, or leave the size out.

V: TRBV2
D: -
J: TRBJ2-7
size: -
DNA: TGTGCCAGCAGTGAAGGGCCACCCGCGACTTGGGGCTCGGCCTACGAGCAGTACTTC
CDR3: CASSEGPPATWGSAYEQYF

V: TRBV11-3
D: TRBD2
J: TRBJ2-5
size: -
DNA: TGTGCCAGCAGCCGGGGCACGGGTAGCGGGGACCAAGAGACCCAGTACTTC
CDR3: CASSRGTGSGDQETQYF

V: TRBV19
D: -
J: TRBJ2-2
size: -
DNA: TGTGCCAGTAGTATAGAGAACGGGGAGCTGTTTTTT
CDR3: CASSIENGELFF

V: TRBV20-1
D: TRBD2
J: TRBJ2-7
size: once
DNA: TGCAGTGCTACCGGGGGGAACGAGCAGTACTTC
CDR3: CSATGGNEQYF

V: TRBV27
D: -
J: TRBJ1-2
size: -
DNA: TGTGCCAGCAGCAGGGTTGGCTATGGCTACACCTTC
CDR3: CASSRVGYGYTF

V: TRBV5-1
D: TRBD2
J: TRBJ2-3
size: -
DNA: TGCGCCAGCAGCCCGGGGACTAGCGGAGCAGATACGCAGTATTTT
CDR3: CASSPGTSGADTQYF

V: TRBV5-4
D: -
J: TRBJ2-2
size: -
DNA: TGTGCCAGCAGAAATTCAGGCTGGGGGGCTGCCGGGGAGCTGTTTTTT
CDR3: CASRNSGWGAAGELFF

V: TRBV19
D: -
J: TRBJ2-3
size: -
DNA: TGTGCCAGTAGGGTAACCCCGAGCACAGATACGCAGTATTTT
CDR3: CASRVTPSTDTQYF

V: TRBV27
D: -
J: TRBJ2-2
size: once
DNA: TGTGCCAGCTCCTCTACTACGGGCGGGGAGCTGTTTTTT
CDR3: CASSSTTGGELFF

V: TRBV5-8
D: TRBD1
J: TRBJ2-5
size: -
DNA: TGTGCCAGCAGTTTTGGCACAGGGGTCCAAGAGACCCAGTACTTC
CDR3: CASSFGTGVQETQYF

V: TRBV19
D: -
J: TRBJ1-1
size: -
DNA: TGTGCCAGTAGTGAACACAGCCGTCTGAACACTGAAGCTTTCTTT
CDR3: CASSEHSRLNTEAFF

V: TRBV6-1
D: TRBD1
J: TRBJ1-4
size: -
DNA: TGTGCCAGCAGTGAGATCTTGCGGCAGGGGGCAACTAATGAAAAACTGTTTTTT
CDR3: CASSEILRQGATNEKLFF

V: TRBV7-9
D: -
J: TRBJ1-5
size: -
DNA: TGTGCCAGCAGCTTAGGTTCTAACAATCAGCCCCAGCATTTT
CDR3: CASSLGSNNQPQHF

V: TRBV14
D: -
J: TRBJ2-7
size: once
DNA: TGTGCCAGCAGCCTTGGCTGGAACGAGCAGTACTTC
CDR3: CASSLGWNEQYF

V: TRBV10-3
D: -
J: TRBJ2-1
size: -
DNA: TGTGCCATCAGTCGGGCGTCCCCGCCTAATAATGAGCAGTTCTTC
CDR3: CAISRASPPNNEQFF

V: TRBV7-2
D: -
J: TRBJ2-2
size: once
DNA: TGTGCCAGCAGCTCAAGGGGGGGAACCGGGGAGCTGTTTTTT
CDR3: CASSSRGGTGELFF

V: TRBV19
D: -
J: TRBJ1-1
size: few
DNA: TGTGCCAGTAGTATATCGGTGAACACTGAAGCTTTCTTT
CDR3: CASSISVNTEAFF

V: TRBV7-9
D: -
J: TRBJ1-4
size: -
DNA: TGTGCCAGCATCGGTTTGGGAACTAATGAAAAACTGTTTTTT
CDR3: CASIGLGTNEKLFF

V: TRBV6-6
D: -
J: TRBJ1-2
size: -
DNA: TGTGCCAGCAGTTACTCTTCTTCGGTGTGGCCGTATGGCTACACCTTC
CDR3: CASSYSSSVWPYGYTF

V: TRBV7-9
D: -
J: TRBJ1-3
size: -
DNA: TGTGCCAGCAGCCCCAGTTTCAGAAACACCATATATTTT
CDR3: CASSPSFRNTIYF

V: TRBV19
D: -
J: TRBJ1-1
size: once
DNA: TGTGCCAGTAGTATCCGGGGCAGAAACACTGAAGCTTTCTTT
CDR3: CASSIRGRNTEAFF

V: TRBV18
D: TRBD2
J: TRBJ2-7
size: -
DNA: TGTGCCAGCTCACGTAATAGCGGGGCCGCCTCCTACGAGCAGTACTTC
CDR3: CASSRNSGAASYEQYF

V: TRBV6-5
D: -
J: TRBJ2-7
size: once
DNA: TGTGCCAGCAGCTCTGGGACGGGGAACGCCGAGCAGTACTTC
CDR3: CASSSGTGNAEQYF

V: TRBV7-6
D: -
J: TRBJ2-3
size: once
DNA: TGTGCCAGCAGCTTAGACTGGGGGGTTACAGATACGCAGTATTTT
CDR3: CASSLDWGVTDTQYF

V: TRBV2
D: -
J: TRBJ2-1
size: -
DNA: TGTGCCAGCAGTGAATGGGGGGCGGTGAAGAATGAGCAGTTCTTC
CDR3: CASSEWGAVKNEQFF

V: TRBV4-1
D: -
J: TRBJ2-7
size: -
DNA: TGCGCCAGCAGCCAAGCCCCGGGCTACGAGCAGTACTTC
CDR3: CASSQAPGYEQYF

V: TRBV18
D: -
J: TRBJ1-2
size: -
DNA: TGTGCCAGCTCACCTCAACCGGGGGCGGACTTATCTGGCTACACCTTC
CDR3: CASSPQPGADLSGYTF

V: TRBV25-1
D: -
J: TRBJ1-1
size: -
DNA: TGTGCCAGCATTCTCAACAGGACTGAAGCTTTCTTT
CDR3: CASILNRTEAFF

V: TRBV2
D: -
J: TRBJ1-2
size: -
DNA: TGTGCCAGCAGTGATCGTAAGGGTGGCGATGGCTACACCTTC
CDR3: CASSDRKGGDGYTF

V: TRBV7-8
D: -
J: TRBJ2-7
size: -
DNA: TGTGCCAGCAGCTTAGCCCACGAGCAGTACTTC
CDR3: CASSLAHEQYF

V: TRBV10-2
D: -
J: TRBJ1-5
size: -
DNA: TGCGCCAGCAGTGAGGCGCGGCTTAGCAATCAGCCCCAGCATTTT
CDR3: CASSEARLSNQPQHF

V: TRBV7-8
D: -
J: TRBJ1-3
size: -
DNA: TGTGCCAGCAGCCATAGGGGGTCTGGAAACACCATATATTTT
CDR3: CASSHRGSGNTIYF

V: TRBV18
D: -
J: TRBJ2-5
size: -
DNA: TGTGCCAGCTCACCGAAAGGAGAGACCCAGTACTTC
CDR3: CASSPKGETQYF

V: TRBV11-3
D: -
J: TRBJ1-1
size: -
DNA: TGTGCCAGCAGCCAGAAACGGAACACTGAAGCTTTCTTT
CDR3: CASSQKRNTEAFF